This TCR beta chain was found in a study of neurological immune-mediated disorders. TCRdb recomputed calls from the 5' RACE reads with MiXCR, one row per CDR3 protein. The sample has about 79,000 distinct CDR3 sequences; roughly an eighth are singletons. V shed 5 bases and J 4 bases; nucleotides not matched to a gene: 9. This CDR3 has 16 residues. The germline CDR1 and CDR2 sequences are SGHRS and YFSETQ. Unsorted libraries were prepared from 2 million PBMCs held at -80 C. This clonotype was found many times. What it binds is not known. Study-wide points: The expanded clones of different subjects shared no CDR3 amino acid sequences (suggesting private repertoires in all groups).

J is TRBJ2-2 and V is TRBV5-1, with 9 nucleotides matching TRBD2. The source of this sequence is a woman in her forties or fifties in good health. Sequencing input: PBMCs. The CDR3 sequence: CASRKAGGPTTGELFF. Here the CDR3 DNA reads TGCGCCAGCAGAAAGGCGGGAGGGCCGACCACCGGGGAGCTGTTTTTT.